These 26 T cell receptor beta chains were sequenced from one sample in a study of T-cell memory formation after mild COVID-19. From the 5' RACE reads, TCRdb called clonotypes with MiXCR, one entry per CDR3 protein. The sample has about 320,000 distinct CDR3 sequences, more than 13% seen once. Sequenced sample: PBMCs or a T cell subset sorted from them (not recorded which). Receptor source: a man between 18 and 29 years old who had mild COVID-19 (a few samples of this study predate the infection). Cell type and time point are not known.

The rearrangement links TRBV7-2 to TRBJ2-4, with D possibly TRBD1 on 6 matching bases. Germline CDR1 reads SGHTA; CDR2 reads FQGNSA. V was cut by 7 bases and J by 6 bases, with 13 bases left in between. CDR3 length equals 13 residues. The CDR3: CASTEGVGNIQYF. DNA of the CDR3: TGTGCCAGCACCGAGGGGGTGGGAAACATTCAGTACTTC.

The chain employs TRBV4-3 and TRBJ2-7, with D possibly being TRBD2 (6 bases). The V end was cut by 0 bases, the J end by 1 base, with 13 bases between. Germline assignment: CDR1 LGHNA and CDR2 YSLEER. CDR3 size: 16 residues. CDR3 nucleotides: TGCGCCAGCAGCCAAGATCGATGGGGGGAGTCCTACGAGCAGTACTTC. This encodes CASSQDRWGESYEQYF.

This clonotype was seen once. The rearrangement links TRBV27 to TRBJ1-5; TRBD1 is a possible D gene (5 bases). CDR1 and CDR2 from the germline V gene are MNHEY and SMNVEV (reference sequence). Trimming cost V 2 bases and J 7 bases, with 12 bases left between them. The CDR3 has 14 residues. CDR3 in amino acids: CASSLGAGRQPQHF. The DNA for the CDR3 is TGTGCCAGCAGTTTAGGGGCAGGGAGGCAGCCCCAGCATTTT.

This clonotype came up a few times. The rearrangement links TRBV5-1 to TRBJ2-1; TRBD2 matches at 13 bases. Per germline, CDR1 SGHRS and CDR2 YFSETQ. Unmatched junction bases numbered 4, after V lost 4 bases and J lost 6 bases. This CDR3 has 15 residues. The CDR3 loop is CASSRGLAGLNEQFF. DNA for the CDR3: TGCGCCAGCAGCCGGGGACTAGCGGGGCTCAATGAGCAGTTCTTC.

The chain recombines TRBV7-2 with TRBJ2-3, with a tentative D call TRBD2 (5 bases). In germline, CDR1 is SGHTA, CDR2 FQGNSA. Trimming shortened V by 5 bases and J by 2 bases, and 11 bases separated the two germline ends. CDR3 length: 14 amino acids. This CDR3 is CASSRGLATDTQYF. DNA for the CDR3: TGTGCCAGCAGCCGTGGACTGGCCACAGATACGCAGTATTTT.

This clonotype was detected a few times. The CDR3 here is CASKRGGRDATEAFF. The CDR3 DNA reads as TGTGCCAGCAAAAGGGGGGGCAGGGACGCCACTGAAGCTTTCTTT. The gene calls are TRBV7-2 and TRBJ1-1, with D perhaps matching TRBD1 (6 bases). This CDR3 has 15 amino acids. The germline V gene has CDR1 SGHTA and CDR2 FQGNSA. V was cut by 7 bases and J by 4 bases, with 19 bases left in between.

The sample holds a few counts of this clonotype. This chain joins TRBV10-3 and TRBJ1-2; perhaps TRBD1 as D (5 bases). With 3 bases removed from V and 5 bases from J, the gap between germline ends came to 16 bases. The CDR3 is 15 amino acids. The germline V gene has CDR1 ENHRY and CDR2 SYGVKD. The CDR3, as DNA: TGTGCCATCAGTGACCCCATGGACACTTCTTATGGCTACACCTTC. Its translation is CAISDPMDTSYGYTF.

The DNA for the CDR3 is TGTGCCAGCAGCTCGTACAGGGATTTAGGGGAGACCCAGTACTTC. Amino acids: CASSSYRDLGETQYF. The chain is built from TRBV7-9 and TRBJ2-5; a weak D match, TRBD1 (6 bases). Per germline, CDR1 SEHNR and CDR2 FQNEAQ (reference sequence). There are 15 residues in the CDR3. Trimming stripped 4 bases from V and 5 bases from J, with 17 bases between. Variable domain in full (rest from reference TRBV7-9 and TRBJ2-5): DTGVSQNPRHKITKRGQNVTFRCDPISEHNRLYWYRQTLGQGPEFLTYFQNEAQLEKSRLLSDRFSAERPKGSFSTLEIQRTEQGDSAMYLCASSSYRDLGETQYFGPGTRLLVL.

This clonotype was counted a few times. The chain carries TRBV5-6 and TRBJ2-5, with 7 bases fitting TRBD1. Germline lookup yields CDR1 SGHDT and CDR2 YYEEEE. This CDR3 is built from 15 residues. The ends lost 0 bases at V and 1 base at J; junction bases unmatched: 3. The CDR3 here is CASSLGRQGQETQYF. CDR3 coding DNA: TGTGCCAGCAGCTTGGGCCGACAGGGCCAAGAGACCCAGTACTTC.

The chain uses TRBV6-5 and TRBJ2-3; tentatively, D is TRBD1 or TRBD2 (5 bases each). Trimming took 6 bases from V and 2 from J, leaving 15 bases between them. CDR3 length: 15 residues. Germline CDR1 is MNHEY and CDR2 is SVGAGI. The CDR3 here is CASRDGTFLTDTQYF. CDR3 coding DNA: TGTGCCAGCAGGGACGGGACCTTTCTCACAGATACGCAGTATTTT.

The chain links TRBV10-1 to TRBJ2-5, with 7 bases lining up with TRBD1. CDR1 WNHNN and CDR2 SYGVQD come from the germline V gene (reference sequence). Trimming took 9 bases from V and 2 from J; bases not matched to a gene: 6. The CDR3 length is 13 residues. CDR3 in DNA: TGCGCCAGGACAGGGTTAGTGCAAGAGACCCAGTACTTC. This codes for CARTGLVQETQYF.

The CDR3 sequence: CSARAGGAKTEAFF. The CDR3 DNA reads TGCAGTGCTCGAGCAGGGGGCGCCAAGACTGAAGCTTTCTTT. V and J are TRBV20-1 and TRBJ1-1; 8 bases are shared with TRBD1. The CDR3 consists of 14 residues. The germline V gene has CDR1 DFQATT and CDR2 SNEGSKA (reference sequence). Trimming at V came to 5 bases and at J to 5 bases, leaving 10 bases not matched to a gene.

This chain uses TRBV19 with TRBJ1-2; a weak D match, TRBD1 (5 bases). The V gene lost 10 bases and the J gene lost 3 bases, with 6 bases spanning the gap. CDR3 size: 10 residues. CDR1 and CDR2 from the germline V gene are LNHDA and SQIVND (reference sequence). The CDR3: CATGYYGYTF. CDR3 in DNA: TGTGCCACAGGGTACTATGGCTACACCTTC.

This chain joins TRBV7-2 and TRBJ2-6; D call uncertain. V was clipped by 4 bases and J by 5 bases, with 9 bases between them. The CDR3 runs 14 residues. Germline V gene sequence: CDR1 SGHTA, CDR2 FQGNSA. The CDR3 nucleotides read TGTGCCAGCAGCTCCAAGGCTTGGGCCAACGTCCTGACTTTC. Encoded protein: CASSSKAWANVLTF.

The chain is built from TRBV7-2 and TRBJ1-4; D ambiguous. Trimming stripped 6 bases from V and 7 bases from J, with 18 bases between. Germline CDR1 and CDR2: SGHTA and FQGNSA. This CDR3 has 15 amino acids. This CDR3 reads CASRLPPDGPEKLFF. CDR3 DNA sequence: TGTGCCAGCAGATTACCCCCTGACGGGCCTGAAAAACTGTTTTTT.

The V and J genes are TRBV5-1 and TRBJ1-1; D gene unclear. The CDR3 sequence is 13 residues long. Germline CDR1 SGHRS, CDR2 YFSETQ. The V and J ends lost 6 bases and 1 base respectively, with 10 bases between them. This CDR3 is CASKRQKNTEAFF. CDR3 DNA: TGCGCCAGCAAACGGCAGAAGAACACTGAAGCTTTCTTT.

This clonotype was observed a few times. The V gene is TRBV7-2, the J gene TRBJ2-3; 7 bases are shared with TRBD1. This CDR3 has 15 amino acids. The trim removed 4 bases at V and 1 base at J, leaving 5 bases unmatched. CDR1 and CDR2 from the germline V gene are SGHTA and FQGNSA. CDR3 nucleotides: TGTGCCAGCAGCTCCAGACAGGGCGGCACAGATACGCAGTATTTT. Translating gives CASSSRQGGTDTQYF.

The chain uses TRBV7-9 and TRBJ2-5; 11 bases are shared with TRBD2. Germline V gene sequence: CDR1 SEHNR, CDR2 FQNEAQ (reference sequence). The V gene end was trimmed by 5 bases and the J gene end by 1 base; junction bases not matched to a gene: 3. The CDR3 length is 15 residues. CDR3 DNA sequence: TGTGCCAGCAGCCTTAGCGGGGGGGCCCAAGAGACCCAGTACTTC. Amino acid sequence: CASSLSGGAQETQYF.

The chain recombines TRBV12-3 or TRBV12-4 with TRBJ2-6; 8 bases map to TRBD2. The V segment lost 7 bases and the J segment 0 bases; nucleotides outside the gene matches: 8. This CDR3 comprises 17 residues. CDR3 amino acids: CASIPRGGGSGANVLTF. The CDR3 bases are TGTGCCAGCATTCCTCGGGGGGGCGGCTCTGGGGCCAACGTCCTGACTTTC.

The DNA for the CDR3 is TGTGCCAGCAGCTGGGGCAGGGGGTACTCTGGGGCCAACGTCCTGACTTTC. Translation: CASSWGRGYSGANVLTF. V gene TRBV11-2 combines with J gene TRBJ2-6, with 7 bases identical to TRBD1. This CDR3 has 17 residues. J lost 0 bases, V lost 4 bases, and 6 bases had no gene match. Per germline, CDR1 SGHAT and CDR2 FQNNGV.

The V and J genes are TRBV21-1 and TRBJ2-1; the table gives TRBD1 as D, unverified against the DNA. TRBV21-1 is tagged as a pseudogene. The length of the CDR3 is 15 residues. CDR3 nucleotide sequence: TGTGCCAGCAGCGCCCGGGACAGCATCTACAATGAGCAGTTCTTC. This gives the protein CASSARDSIYNEQFF.

This clonotype appeared a single time. The gene calls are TRBV5-4 and TRBJ1-2; 7 bases fit TRBD1. The germline gives CDR1 SGHNT, CDR2 YYREEE (reference sequence). The CDR3 loop spans 15 amino acids. V lost 1 base, J lost 3 bases, and 6 bases stayed unmatched. The CDR3 reads CASSLPRQGYYGYTF. Here the CDR3 DNA reads TGTGCCAGCAGCTTGCCGAGACAGGGTTACTATGGCTACACCTTC.

On this clonotype itself: A much larger clonotype is one base distant, so this may be a read error. The V call is TRBV25-1, the J call TRBJ2-1; possibly TRBD2 for D (6 bases). CDR1 is MGHDK, CDR2 SYGVNS, per germline. The CDR3 covers 11 residues. V shed 8 bases and J shed 6 bases, with 8 bases lying between them. The CDR3 region has the DNA TGTGCCAGCCGGGGGTCCAATGAGCAGTTCTTC. It is translated as CASRGSNEQFF.

Only a few counts were recorded for this clonotype. The rearrangement joins TRBV12-3 or TRBV12-4 to TRBJ1-1; 8 positions match TRBD1. Trimming at V came to 5 bases and at J to 1 base, leaving 6 bases not matched to a gene. The CDR3 is 15 residues long. CDR3 coding DNA: TGTGCCAGCAGTCGCCGGACAGGGACGAACACTGAAGCTTTCTTT. Residues: CASSRRTGTNTEAFF.

This clonotype was picked up many times. The CDR3 here is CASSPPGVDNGYTF. DNA for the CDR3: TGTGCCAGCAGCCCCCCCGGCGTGGACAATGGCTACACCTTC. The chain is built from TRBV7-2 and TRBJ1-2; possibly TRBD1 for D (5 bases). The CDR3 contains 14 residues. Germline V lookup: CDR1 SGHTA, CDR2 FQGNSA. V gave up 5 bases and J gave up 6 bases, with 16 bases separating them.

The CDR3 DNA is TGCAGTGCTAGAGCCGGGGGGGCGTGGACGGAGACCCAGTACTTC. It specifies CSARAGGAWTETQYF. V usage is TRBV20-1 and J usage is TRBJ2-5; 8 bases fit TRBD2. The V segment lost 1 base and the J segment 5 bases; nucleotides outside the gene matches: 9. CDR3 size: 15 residues. Germline CDR1 is DFQATT and CDR2 is SNEGSKA (reference sequence).